This T cell receptor (beta chain) was recovered during a study of T cell responses to AZD1222 COVID-19 vaccine. About the study: Analysis merged second doses at about 4 or about 12 weeks. General observations from the study: Of spike-specific TCRs, nearly half reportedly target regions left unmutated in variants. Donors, mostly white British, included more females; clonal diversity was possibly underestimated.

A word on this clone: Antigen unknown.

Germline values: CDR1 SGHNT, CDR2 YYREEE (reference sequence). CDR3 size: 12 residues. V was trimmed by 2 bases and J by 3 bases, leaving 5 bases between them. Some clones are missing from TCRdb's copy, which holds only in-frame ones; the method was immunoSEQ multiplex PCR. The sample records over 120,000 clones, about 93% being singletons. This clonotype originated in an adult in good health. The material was peripheral blood, obtained on day 0 of AZD1222 vaccination. The chain combines TRBV5-4 with TRBJ1-1; unclear D gene. CDR3 residues: CASSFSDTEAFF. The CDR3 bases are TGTGCCAGCAGCTTCTCCGACACTGAAGCTTTCTTT.